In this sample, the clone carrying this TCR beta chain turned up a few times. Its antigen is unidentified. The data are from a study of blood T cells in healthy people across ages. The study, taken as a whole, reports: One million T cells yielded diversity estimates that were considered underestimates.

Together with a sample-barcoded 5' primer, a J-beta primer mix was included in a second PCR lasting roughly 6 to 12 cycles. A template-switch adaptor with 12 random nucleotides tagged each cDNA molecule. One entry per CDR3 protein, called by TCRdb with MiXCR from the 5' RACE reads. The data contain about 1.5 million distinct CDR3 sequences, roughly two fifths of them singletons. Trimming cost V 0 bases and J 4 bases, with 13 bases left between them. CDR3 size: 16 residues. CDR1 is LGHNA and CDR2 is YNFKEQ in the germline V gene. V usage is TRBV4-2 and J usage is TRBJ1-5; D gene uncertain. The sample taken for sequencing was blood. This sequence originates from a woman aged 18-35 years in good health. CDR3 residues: CASSQDVDGSNQPQHF. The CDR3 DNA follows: TGTGCCAGCAGCCAAGATGTGGACGGATCTAATCAGCCCCAGCATTTT.